These 23 T cell receptor beta chains share one sample of origin, sequenced in a study of response to subunit inactivated influenza vaccine. Each CDR3 protein is one row after TCRdb ran MiXCR on the RT-PCR reads. The sample consists of a few hundred thousand distinct CDR3 sequences, approximately 11% of them appearing once. This specimen was PBMCs from blood, taken about 6 weeks after vaccination. These receptors were collected from a man over 45 who received an inactivated influenza vaccine.

This clonotype occurred a few times. The chain couples TRBV7-2 to TRBJ1-4, with D tentatively TRBD1 (5 bases). Germline V gene sequence: CDR1 SGHTA, CDR2 FQGNSA. This CDR3 is built from 13 residues. V lost 3 bases, J lost 7 bases, and 9 bases lay in between. The CDR3 nucleotides are TGTGCCAGCAGCTTCGGGACGGTTGAAAAACTGTTTTTT. The encoded protein is CASSFGTVEKLFF.

This clonotype was recorded a few times. The chain combines TRBV18 with TRBJ2-7, with 8 bases identical to TRBD1. This CDR3 has 17 amino acids. With V trimmed by 1 base and J by 5 bases, 13 bases remained unmatched. The V gene's germline CDR1 is KGHSH and CDR2 LQKENI. This chain's CDR3 is CASSPRWSGQELDEQYF. The CDR3 DNA follows: TGTGCCAGCTCACCACGGTGGTCGGGACAGGAGCTCGACGAGCAGTACTTC.

The table lists this clonotype with many counts. The chain has TRBV7-2 and TRBJ2-3, with D perhaps matching TRBD1 (5 bases). V gave up 7 bases and J gave up 4 bases, with 18 bases separating them. Germline V gene data show CDR1 as SGHTA and CDR2 as FQGNSA. This CDR3 comprises 15 residues. DNA for the CDR3: TGTGCCAGCACCCAAGCAGGGTGGGGTGCAGATACGCAGTATTTT. It is translated as CASTQAGWGADTQYF.

This chain connects TRBV5-1 to TRBJ2-5; 12 bases align to TRBD1. CDR1 and CDR2 (germline): SGHRS, YFSETQ. This CDR3 comprises 15 residues. The V and J ends lost 4 bases and 3 bases, in that order; junction bases with no gene match: 4. This CDR3 is CASSTGQGAKETQYF. The DNA of the CDR3 is TGCGCCAGCAGCACGGGACAGGGGGCGAAAGAGACCCAGTACTTC.

This clonotype was seen more than once but under ten times. This CDR3 is CASSAGTVTYEQYF. The CDR3 coding sequence is TGTGCCAGCAGCGCCGGGACAGTGACCTACGAGCAGTACTTC. The chain joins TRBV9 to TRBJ2-7; 7 nucleotides match TRBD1. CDR1 and CDR2 from the germline V gene are SGDLS and YYNGEE. This CDR3 is 14 amino acids long. Trimming removed 3 bases from V and 2 bases from J; junction bases left unmatched: 5. The full variable domain, with the rest looked up from reference TRBV9 and TRBJ2-7, is DSGVTQTPKHLITATGQRVTLRCSPRSGDLSVYWYQQSLDQGLQFLIQYYNGEERAKGNILERFSAQQFPDLHSELNLSSLELGDSALYFCASSAGTVTYEQYFGPGTRLTVT.

The rearrangement uses TRBV5-1 and TRBJ1-1, with TRBD1 matching over 7 bases. Germline V lookup: CDR1 SGHRS, CDR2 YFSETQ. V gave up 4 bases and J gave up 3 bases; unmatched junction bases: 6. The CDR3 runs to 14 residues. The DNA for the CDR3 is TGCGCCAGCAGCAACGGACAGGCTGACACTGAAGCTTTCTTT. It encodes CASSNGQADTEAFF. Using reference TRBV5-1 and TRBJ1-1 for the parts outside the CDR3, the full variable domain is KAGVTQTPRYLIKTRGQQVTLSCSPISGHRSVSWYQQTPGQGLQFLFEYFSETQRNKGNFPGRFSGRQFSNSRSEMNVSTLELGDSALYLCASSNGQADTEAFFGQGTRLTVV.

The chain is built from TRBV24-1 and TRBJ2-2; D not certain. The CDR3 consists of 14 residues. In germline, CDR1 is KGHDR, CDR2 SFDVKD. V was clipped by 6 bases and J by 2 bases, with 9 bases between them. The CDR3 DNA reads as TGTGCCACCAGTCCGGGCCGAAACACCGGGGAGCTGTTTTTT. This encodes CATSPGRNTGELFF.

The rearrangement uses TRBV15 and TRBJ2-1; 14 nucleotides align to TRBD2. CDR1 is LNHNV and CDR2 is YYDKDF in the germline V gene (reference sequence). V was clipped by 3 bases and J by 7 bases; unmatched bases: 11. This CDR3 has 18 residues. The CDR3 reads CATSRFTPGLAGVNEQFF. CDR3 nucleotide sequence: TGTGCCACCAGCAGGTTCACTCCGGGACTAGCGGGAGTAAATGAGCAGTTCTTC.

This clonotype was detected ten times or more. The chain carries TRBV7-2 and TRBJ1-2, with no clear D. The germline V gene has CDR1 SGHTA and CDR2 FQGNSA. This CDR3 has 12 amino acids. V lost 5 bases and J 8 bases, leaving 12 bases between the germline ends. The DNA for the CDR3 is TGTGCCAGCAGCCCCGCTCTCCGCGGCTACACCTTC. This sequence encodes CASSPALRGYTF. Supplemented by reference TRBV7-2 and TRBJ1-2, the full variable domain reads GAGVSQSPSNKVTEKGKDVELRCDPISGHTALYWYRQSLGQGLEFLIYFQGNSAPDKSGLPSDRFSAERTGGSVSTLTIQRTQQEDSAVYLCASSPALRGYTFGSGTRLTVV.

Comment on this clonotype: A single base separates this from a much larger clone, so it may be a read error. This chain uses TRBV5-1 with TRBJ2-7, with 9 bases aligning to TRBD1. The germline V gene encodes CDR1 SGHRS and CDR2 YFSETQ. The CDR3 is 15 residues long. V lost 4 bases to trimming and J lost 3 bases; unmatched junction nucleotides: 8. CDR3 sequence reads: CASSLCGGQGYEQYF. CDR3 in DNA: TGCGCCAGCAGCCTTTGTGGGGGACAGGGCTACGAGCAGTACTTC. The full variable domain, completed using reference TRBV5-1 and TRBJ2-7, is KAGVTQTPRYLIKTRGQQVTLSCSPISGHRSVSWYQQTPGQGLQFLFEYFSETQRNKGNFPGRFSGRQFSNSRSEMNVSTLELGDSALYLCASSLCGGQGYEQYFGPGTRLTVT.

The chain carries TRBV7-2 and TRBJ2-3; the D gene could be TRBD1 or TRBD2 (6 bases each). With 6 bases removed from V and 4 bases from J, the gap between germline ends came to 14 bases. This CDR3 has 14 residues. Germline CDR1 and CDR2: SGHTA and FQGNSA. The CDR3 DNA sequence: TGTGCCAGCAGTTGGAGGGGGGCCCCAGATACGCAGTATTTT. Protein product: CASSWRGAPDTQYF.

This clonotype was counted many times. The chain has TRBV20-1 and TRBJ2-7; D call uncertain. This CDR3 is built from 14 residues. V dropped 5 bases and J dropped 0 bases, with 14 bases sitting between them. Germline V gene lookup returns CDR1 DFQATT and CDR2 SNEGSKA (reference sequence). The CDR3 loop is CSAPLGGSSYEQYF. Here the CDR3 DNA reads TGCAGTGCTCCTTTGGGCGGTAGCTCCTACGAGCAGTACTTC.

Only a few counts were recorded for this clonotype. V usage is TRBV5-1 and J usage is TRBJ2-7; 7 bases map to TRBD2. The CDR3 extends over 14 amino acids. CDR1 and CDR2 from the germline V gene are SGHRS and YFSETQ. Germline trimming cut 2 bases from V and 2 bases from J; bases unmatched to any gene: 4. CDR3 sequence reads: CASSFGGGPYEQYF. The CDR3 bases are TGCGCCAGCAGCTTTGGCGGGGGACCCTACGAGCAGTACTTC.

This clonotype appeared a few times. V usage is TRBV18 and J usage is TRBJ1-1; D is possibly TRBD1 (6 bases). The length of the CDR3 is 13 residues. The ends were cut back, 3 bases at V and 4 bases at J, with 9 bases in the middle. Germline loops: CDR1 KGHSH, CDR2 LQKENI. This chain's CDR3 is CASSPRTATEAFF. CDR3 DNA sequence: TGTGCCAGCTCACCCAGGACAGCCACTGAAGCTTTCTTT.

CDR3 coding DNA: TGTGCCAGCAGCTTGTCTATAGCGGGGGTCCAAGAGACCCAGTACTTC. Protein product: CASSLSIAGVQETQYF. The genes are TRBV7-2 and TRBJ2-5; the match to TRBD2 covers 9 bases. Trimming removed 3 bases from V and 1 base from J; junction bases left unmatched: 6. The CDR3 spans 16 residues. CDR1 SGHTA and CDR2 FQGNSA come from the germline V gene. Full variable domain (rest looked up from reference TRBV7-2 and TRBJ2-5): GAGVSQSPSNKVTEKGKDVELRCDPISGHTALYWYRQSLGQGLEFLIYFQGNSAPDKSGLPSDRFSAERTGGSVSTLTIQRTQQEDSAVYLCASSLSIAGVQETQYFGPGTRLLVL.

In this sample, this clonotype turned up a few times. The CDR3 DNA sequence: TGTGCCAGCAGCCAGCTGGTTGACAGGTCCCCTCCCCTCATCTTTAGCAATCAGCCCCAGCATTTT. It yields the protein CASSQLVDRSPPLIFSNQPQHF. V and J are TRBV3-1 and TRBJ1-5; a weak D match, TRBD1 (6 bases). The V gene's germline CDR1 is LGHDT and CDR2 YNNKEL (reference sequence). The germline V and J ends were trimmed by 3 bases and 0 bases, with 30 bases remaining between them. CDR3 length: 22 residues.

This clonotype was observed a few times. The chain employs TRBV20-1 and TRBJ2-3; possible D gene TRBD1, 5 bases. This CDR3 region has 12 residues. V was cut by 5 bases and J by 6 bases, with 12 bases left in between. The germline gives CDR1 DFQATT, CDR2 SNEGSKA (reference sequence). Here the CDR3 reads CSAGRGIDTQYF. The CDR3 nucleotides are TGCAGTGCTGGAAGGGGTATTGATACGCAGTATTTT.

V usage is TRBV2 and J usage is TRBJ1-2; D remains unclear. V gave up 1 base and J gave up 2 bases, with 5 bases separating them. Germline V gene data show CDR1 as SNHLY and CDR2 as FYNNEI. The CDR3 extends over 13 amino acids. CDR3 sequence (DNA): TGTGCCAGCAGTGAAGACAGAAACTATGGCTACACCTTC. Amino acid sequence: CASSEDRNYGYTF.

There are a few counts of this clonotype. This rearrangement joins TRBV7-7 to TRBJ2-1; perhaps D is TRBD1 or TRBD2 (6 bases each). There are 17 residues in the CDR3. Trimming cost V 5 bases and J 0 bases, with 17 bases left between them. In germline, CDR1 is SSHAT, CDR2 FNYEAQ (reference sequence). The CDR3 reads CASSPRPPGASYNEQFF. CDR3 nucleotides: TGTGCCAGCAGCCCCCGCCCCCCGGGGGCCTCCTACAATGAGCAGTTCTTC. Full variable domain (missing parts from reference TRBV7-7 and TRBJ2-1): GAGVSQSPRYKVTKRGQDVTLRCDPISSHATLYWYQQALGQGPEFLTYFNYEAQPDKSGLPSDRFSAERPEGSISTLTIQRTEQRDSAMYRCASSPRPPGASYNEQFFGPGTRLTVL.

The rearrangement joins TRBV7-2 to TRBJ1-3; the D is unclear. The germline CDR1 and CDR2 sequences are SGHTA and FQGNSA. The CDR3 sequence is 16 residues long. The V end lost 5 bases, the J end lost 0 bases, and 14 bases lay between the germline ends. This CDR3 is CASSPGNRHSGNTIYF. CDR3 bases: TGTGCCAGCAGCCCCGGGAACAGACACTCTGGAAACACCATATATTTT.

This clonotype turned up a few times. The chain has TRBV5-6 and TRBJ2-5; D might be TRBD2 (6 bases). The germline gives CDR1 SGHDT, CDR2 YYEEEE. The V gene lost 2 bases and the J gene lost 4 bases, with 9 bases spanning the gap. This CDR3 region has 13 residues. The CDR3 nucleotides read TGTGCCAGCAGCTTCCCCGGGGGAGAGACCCAGTACTTC. Its protein product is CASSFPGGETQYF.

V usage is TRBV4-2 and J usage is TRBJ2-3, with TRBD1 identical over 8 bases. V lost 3 bases and J lost 3; bases outside the gene matches: 8. The CDR3 runs 16 residues. The germline gives CDR1 LGHNA, CDR2 YNFKEQ. The CDR3 bases are TGTGCCAGCAGCCATCTACAGGGGGAGTATACAGATACGCAGTATTTT. Amino acid sequence: CASSHLQGEYTDTQYF.

A note on this clonotype: The junction and the germline gene differ at one end; a read error may be behind it. The chain employs TRBV5-1 and TRBJ2-1; 7 bases align to TRBD1. The CDR3 covers 15 residues. The germline gives CDR1 SGHRS, CDR2 YFSETQ. Here the CDR3 DNA reads TGCGCCAGCACGTCGACAGGGAGCTCCTACAATAAGCAGTTCTTC. Protein: CASTSTGSSYNKQFF.